This T cell receptor beta chain was sequenced during a study of blood T cell repertoires in COVID-19. Study in general: From T cells, B-cell-depleted T cells, or PBMCs came the material, which was cDNA or gDNA.

Study processing details: Amplification of reference gene primers provided the estimated nucleated cell counts. Produced via immunoSEQ multiplex PCR; TCRdb's table is partial and in-frame only. Clonal size and the V and J genes are those of that table, whereas D and trimming came from the DNA. The table records about 99,000 clones, about 86% of them present only once. Germline assignment: CDR1 SGHRS and CDR2 YFSETQ. The CDR3 is made up of 15 amino acids. Trimming shortened V by 0 bases and J by 2 bases, and 11 bases separated the two germline ends. The sample taken for sequencing was peripheral blood. The receptor's source is a woman of 80 years or more with active or convalescent COVID-19. The V call is TRBV5-1, the J call TRBJ1-2; weak D call: TRBD1 (6 bases). CDR3 nucleotide sequence: TGCGCCAGCAGCTTGGAAACAGGGAAGAACTATGGCTACACCTTC. Protein: CASSLETGKNYGYTF. The full variable domain, completed using reference TRBV5-1 and TRBJ1-2, is KAGVTQTPRYLIKTRGQQVTLSCSPISGHRSVSWYQQTPGQGLQFLFEYFSETQRNKGNFPGRFSGRQFSNSRSEMNVSTLELGDSALYLCASSLETGKNYGYTFGSGTRLTVV.